This T cell receptor beta chain was profiled in a study of molecular identifiers for immune sequencing clone quantification. Background on the study: In replicates, RNA from about 20,000 or 100,000 naive CD8 cells was split five ways, four sequenced.

Using its own MiXCR run on the PCR reads, TCRdb lists one record per CDR3 protein. The sample has over 300,000 distinct CDR3 sequences, 24% seen once. The germline V gene encodes CDR1 DFQATT and CDR2 SNEGSKA (reference sequence). Between the trimmed V and J ends, which lost 0 bases and 0 bases, there was a span of 6 bases. The CDR3 contains 13 residues. The gene calls are TRBV20-1 and TRBJ2-7; D is unclear. Material for sequencing was naive CD8+ T cells from blood, with Jurkat cell RNA spiked in. As to subset: FACS-sorted CD8+CD4-CCR7+CD45RA+ naive T cells. This receptor was identified in a human donor in good health. Some libraries in this study had Jurkat cell RNA spiked in. The CDR3 sequence is CSARDTRSYEQYF. The CDR3 nucleotides read TGCAGTGCTAGAGATACACGCTCCTACGAGCAGTACTTC.